The text below deals with one T cell receptor (beta chain). Patients in Seattle were enrolled during active infection, then followed longitudinally. This table comes from immunoSEQ multiplex PCR, and its TCRdb copy is limited to in-frame clones, with some not included. Of some 300,000 clones in the sample, about 90% were seen once. V dropped 5 bases and J dropped 8; count of bases not matched to a gene: 16. Looked up from germline, CDR1 is KGHDR and CDR2 is SFDVKD. The CDR3 covers 17 residues. The sample comes from a study of blood T cell repertoires in COVID-19. On the study more broadly: T cells, B-cell-depleted T cells, or PBMCs provided the cDNA or gDNA that served as material.

The source of this sequence is a woman aged 25-40 years with COVID-19, enrolled during active disease. Sample: peripheral blood. The V gene is TRBV24-1, the J gene TRBJ2-1; 8 positions agree with TRBD2. This CDR3 is CATSGPGGGTRVDEQFF. Written as DNA, the CDR3 is TGTGCCACCAGTGGGCCCGGGGGGGGGACAAGGGTAGATGAGCAGTTCTTC.